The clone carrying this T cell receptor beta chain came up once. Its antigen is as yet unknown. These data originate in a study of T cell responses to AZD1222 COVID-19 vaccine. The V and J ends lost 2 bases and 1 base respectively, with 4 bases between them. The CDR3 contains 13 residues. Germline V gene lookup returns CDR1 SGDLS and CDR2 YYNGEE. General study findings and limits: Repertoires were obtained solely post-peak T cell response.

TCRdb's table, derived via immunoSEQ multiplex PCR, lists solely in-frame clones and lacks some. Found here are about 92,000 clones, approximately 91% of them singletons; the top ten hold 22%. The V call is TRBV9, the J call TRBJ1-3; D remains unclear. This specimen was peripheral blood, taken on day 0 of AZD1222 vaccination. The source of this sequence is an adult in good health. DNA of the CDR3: TGTGCCAGCAGCGTGAGATCTGGAAACACCATATATTTT. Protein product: CASSVRSGNTIYF. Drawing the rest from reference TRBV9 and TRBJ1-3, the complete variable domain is DSGVTQTPKHLITATGQRVTLRCSPRSGDLSVYWYQQSLDQGLQFLIQYYNGEERAKGNILERFSAQQFPDLHSELNLSSLELGDSALYFCASSVRSGNTIYFGEGSWLTVV.